The 30 T cell receptor beta chains below all came from one sample that was sequenced in a study of T cells after yellow fever vaccination. TCRdb re-called the 5' RACE reads with MiXCR, one entry per CDR3 protein. The sample gives under 80,000 distinct CDR3 sequences, approximately 8% of which show up once; 35% to 45% is in the top ten. The sample was CD8+ T cells sorted from PBMCs, taken 15 days after the yellow fever booster vaccination. Source of these receptors: a young man who received the YFV17D yellow fever vaccine.

The CDR3 region is CASSQEPRVTNTEAFF. The CDR3 DNA is TGCGCCAGCAGCCAAGAGCCGCGAGTTACGAACACTGAAGCTTTCTTT. The chain links TRBV4-1 to TRBJ1-1; D gene uncertain. Germline CDR1 MGHRA, CDR2 YSYEKL. The CDR3 consists of 16 residues. V lost 0 bases, J lost 1 base, and 12 bases lay in between.

This clonotype has ten or more counts. The J gene is TRBJ2-7, the V gene TRBV11-2; D unresolved. V was shortened by 5 bases and J by 4 bases, with 15 bases between the two germline ends. In germline, CDR1 is SGHAT, CDR2 FQNNGV. CDR3 length: 14 residues. This CDR3 reads CASSPNPVRYEQYF. CDR3 DNA: TGTGCCAGCAGCCCGAACCCGGTACGATACGAGCAGTACTTC. The variable domain in full, completed from reference TRBV11-2 and TRBJ2-7, reads EAGVAQSPRYKIIEKRQSVAFWCNPISGHATLYWYQQILGQGPKLLIQFQNNGVVDDSQLPKDRFSAERLKGVDSTLKIQPAKLEDSAVYLCASSPNPVRYEQYFGPGTRLTVT.

This clonotype showed up many times. This chain connects TRBV6-2 or TRBV6-3 to TRBJ2-7, with a weak D call TRBD2 (7 bases). Trimming left V 6 bases short and J 6 bases short, with 18 bases between. The germline CDR1 and CDR2 sequences are MNHEY and SVGEGT. The CDR3 sequence is 14 residues long. CDR3 bases: TGTGCCAGCAGCCAAACGGGGGGCTTCTCCGAGCAGTACTTC. Amino acids: CASSQTGGFSEQYF.

This clonotype has a count of ten or more. V and J are TRBV21-1 and TRBJ2-7; the D segment call TRBD1 is taken from the table without a DNA check. TRBV21-1 is annotated as a pseudogene. The CDR3 consists of 17 residues. CDR3 protein: CASSKWTPGPSSYEQYF. The DNA for the CDR3 is TGTGCCAGCAGCAAATGGACCCCGGGACCATCCTCCTACGAGCAGTACTTC.

Ten or more counts support this clonotype. V and J are TRBV30 and TRBJ2-1; TRBD2 might be the D (6 bases). The germline gives CDR1 GTSNPN, CDR2 SVGIG (reference sequence). This CDR3 comprises 12 residues. V was pared by 5 bases and J by 4 bases, with 9 bases between. In DNA form, the CDR3 reads TGTGCCTGGGACCTAGCGTACAATGAGCAGTTCTTC. Residues: CAWDLAYNEQFF.

This clonotype was recorded at least ten times. This chain joins TRBV3-1 and TRBJ1-1; D not certain. CDR1 is LGHDT, CDR2 YNNKEL, per germline (reference sequence). The length of the CDR3 is 14 residues. V dropped 0 bases and J dropped 6 bases, with 11 bases sitting between them. The CDR3 protein is CASSQDYDLPEAFF. The CDR3 region has the DNA TGTGCCAGCAGCCAAGATTACGATCTCCCTGAAGCTTTCTTT.

This clonotype has at least ten counts. J is TRBJ1-2 and V is TRBV7-9; maybe TRBD1 (5 bases). V was pared by 5 bases and J by 4 bases, with 11 bases between. The CDR3 extends over 13 amino acids. Germline V gene lookup returns CDR1 SEHNR and CDR2 FQNEAQ (reference sequence). The CDR3 bases are TGTGCCAGCAGCCCCGGGGGGACCTATGGCTACACCTTC. Protein: CASSPGGTYGYTF.

This clonotype was recorded many times. The DNA for the CDR3 is TGTGCCAGCAGCTTATCGTCCAATGAGCAGTTCTTC. Its protein is CASSLSSNEQFF. V is TRBV7-9 and J is TRBJ2-1, with D unresolved. Germline-derived CDR1 and CDR2 are SEHNR and FQNEAQ (reference sequence). The CDR3 has 12 amino acids. Trimming left V 2 bases short and J 6 bases short, with 5 bases between.

This clonotype was observed many times. The chain recombines TRBV7-9 with TRBJ2-5, with 8 nucleotides matching TRBD2. J gave up 1 base and V 5 bases, and 3 bases lay outside the gene matches. The CDR3 is 14 residues long. CDR1 SEHNR and CDR2 FQNEAQ come from the germline V gene (reference sequence). The CDR3 spells CASSTTSGQETQYF. The CDR3 DNA is TGTGCCAGCAGCACCACTAGCGGCCAAGAGACCCAGTACTTC.

In its sample, this clonotype was seen many times. The rearrangement uses TRBV3-1 and TRBJ2-1; no reliable D call. CDR1 is LGHDT and CDR2 is YNNKEL in the germline V gene (reference sequence). V was cut by 10 bases and J by 0 bases, with 10 bases left in between. The CDR3 covers 13 residues. Written as DNA, the CDR3 is TGTGCCACAACGTGGGGCTCCTACAATGAGCAGTTCTTC. Translation gives CATTWGSYNEQFF.

The chain recombines TRBV29-1 with TRBJ1-2; 7 bases are a match to TRBD1. This CDR3 comprises 14 residues. V shed 6 bases, J shed 5 bases, and the junction held 12 bases outside the gene matches. The V gene's germline CDR1 is SQVTM and CDR2 ANQGSEA. CDR3 amino acids: CSVGGQSSDYGYTF. The CDR3 DNA sequence: TGCAGCGTGGGGGGACAGTCGAGCGATTATGGCTACACCTTC.

J is TRBJ1-1 and V is TRBV7-9; D remains unclear. The CDR3 loop spans 9 amino acids. The V gene's germline CDR1 is SEHNR and CDR2 FQNEAQ (reference sequence). Trimming shortened V by 6 bases and J by 6 bases, and 2 bases separated the two germline ends. The CDR3: CASRPEAFF. In DNA form, the CDR3 reads TGTGCCAGCAGACCTGAAGCTTTCTTT.

This clonotype showed up many times. The chain carries TRBV6-5 and TRBJ2-3, with TRBD2 matching over 15 bases. The germline CDR1 and CDR2 sequences are MNHEY and SVGAGI. V lost 7 bases to trimming and J lost 6 bases; unmatched junction nucleotides: 8. The CDR3 is 16 amino acids. The CDR3 DNA follows: TGTGCCAGCACCCGGGGACTAGCGGGAGGCCATGATACGCAGTATTTT. Amino acid sequence: CASTRGLAGGHDTQYF.

This clonotype was recorded at least ten times. V and J are TRBV6-2 or TRBV6-3 and TRBJ2-5, with D uncertain. The ends were cut back, 5 bases at V and 5 bases at J, with 6 bases in the middle. This CDR3 is built from 11 residues. Germline CDR1 is MNHEY and CDR2 is SVGEGT. CDR3 coding DNA: TGTGCCAGCAGTAGGTTGGAGACCCAGTACTTC. This codes for CASSRLETQYF.

The sample holds many counts of this clonotype. The chain employs TRBV29-1 and TRBJ1-2; tentatively, D is TRBD1 (5 bases). Trimming pared 5 bases from V and 8 bases from J, leaving 12 bases between. CDR3 size: 11 residues. Germline V gene lookup returns CDR1 SQVTM and CDR2 ANQGSEA. The CDR3 loop reads CSVNGGYGYTF. The DNA of the CDR3 is TGCAGCGTTAATGGGGGTTACGGCTACACCTTC. Supplemented by reference TRBV29-1 and TRBJ1-2, the full variable domain reads SAVISQKPSRDICQRGTSLTIQCQVDSQVTMMFWYRQQPGQSLTLIATANQGSEATYESGFVIDKFPISRPNLTFSTLTVSNMSPEDSSIYLCSVNGGYGYTFGSGTRLTVV.

There are many counts of this clonotype. The rearrangement links TRBV7-2 to TRBJ2-7; D remains unclear. The CDR3 consists of 14 residues. The germline V gene has CDR1 SGHTA and CDR2 FQGNSA. Trimming cost V 5 bases and J 2 bases, with 13 bases left between them. CDR3 nucleotides: TGTGCCAGCAGCCCTCTTCGGCTCCCCTACGAGCAGTACTTC. Translating it yields CASSPLRLPYEQYF.

This clonotype was observed a handful of times. The gene calls are TRBV5-5 and TRBJ1-5; the D is unclear. Trimming took off 0 bases at V and 5 bases at J, with 12 bases between the two ends. This CDR3 comprises 15 residues. Germline-derived CDR1 and CDR2 are SGHKS and YYEKEE (reference sequence). CDR3 amino acids: CASSLVGYGDQPQHF. DNA of the CDR3: TGTGCCAGCAGCTTGGTAGGGTATGGAGATCAGCCCCAGCATTTT.

The chain combines TRBV6-5 with TRBJ2-7; 7 bases are a match to TRBD2. V lost 10 bases to trimming and J lost 3 bases; unmatched junction nucleotides: 6. This CDR3 is built from 12 residues. The germline V gene has CDR1 MNHEY and CDR2 SVGAGI. CDR3 in amino acids: CATGREIYEQYF. As DNA, the CDR3 is TGTGCCACGGGGCGGGAGATCTACGAGCAGTACTTC.

This clonotype has at least ten counts. V and J are TRBV29-1 and TRBJ1-1; a weak D match, TRBD1 (5 bases). This CDR3 is 11 amino acids long. Trimming removed 5 bases from V and 5 bases from J, with 9 bases in between. Germline values: CDR1 SQVTM, CDR2 ANQGSEA. Here the CDR3 DNA reads TGCAGCGTTCCAAAGGGGACTGAAGCTTTCTTT. Translated, it gives CSVPKGTEAFF.

This clonotype was recorded many times. The chain links TRBV20-1 to TRBJ2-7; D could derive from TRBD1 or TRBD2 (6 bases each). Trimming took 6 bases from V and 3 from J, leaving 18 bases between them. Germline CDR1 reads DFQATT; CDR2 reads SNEGSKA (reference sequence). This CDR3 has 14 residues. CDR3 nucleotide sequence: TGCAGTGCCGCGGGACACAAAGGGCTCTACGAGCAGTACTTC. Translated, it gives CSAAGHKGLYEQYF.

This clonotype was counted many times. The CDR3 spells CASNYGAGGGYNEQFF. The CDR3, as DNA: TGTGCCAGCAACTACGGTGCCGGGGGGGGGTACAATGAGCAGTTCTTC. The chain employs TRBV6-5 and TRBJ2-1; 8 bases map to TRBD2. Germline values: CDR1 MNHEY, CDR2 SVGAGI. This CDR3 is built from 16 residues. With 7 bases clipped from V and 4 bases from J, the junction kept 12 bases outside the gene matches.

This clonotype has just a few counts. At one of its ends the junction is not consistent with the germline gene, which may arise from a read error. The chain links TRBV7-6 to TRBJ1-1, with 7 nucleotides matching TRBD1. The CDR3 runs to 13 residues. Germline V lookup: CDR1 SGHVS, CDR2 FNYEAQ. The CDR3 spells CASSDRVNAEAFF. CDR3 coding DNA: TGTGCCAGCTCCGACAGGGTGAACGCTGAAGCTTTCTTT.

This clonotype has ten or more counts. The CDR3 loop is CASSLDDLGTGNPRETQYF. CDR3 sequence (DNA): TGTGCCAGCAGCTTAGACGATTTGGGGACAGGAAACCCGAGAGAGACCCAGTACTTC. This chain joins TRBV7-6 and TRBJ2-5; 8 nucleotides align to TRBD1. The V gene's germline CDR1 is SGHVS and CDR2 FNYEAQ. Unmatched junction bases numbered 17, after V lost 1 base and J lost 4 bases. The CDR3 consists of 19 residues.

This clonotype appeared many times. V and J are TRBV24-1 and TRBJ2-1; tentative D call: TRBD2 (5 bases). Germline assignment: CDR1 KGHDR and CDR2 SFDVKD. There are 14 residues in the CDR3. Between the trimmed V and J ends, which lost 6 bases and 8 bases, there was a span of 16 bases. The DNA of the CDR3 is TGTGCCACCAGTACGTCCGGGATGGATTATGAGCAGTTCTTC. Translation: CATSTSGMDYEQFF.

This clonotype was recorded at least ten times. The genes are TRBV5-1 and TRBJ2-7; D unresolved. Germline assignment: CDR1 SGHRS and CDR2 YFSETQ. The germline V and J ends were trimmed by 0 bases and 2 bases, with 9 bases remaining between them. The CDR3 covers 14 residues. In DNA form, the CDR3 reads TGCGCCAGCAGCTTGGACGGACCCACCTACGAGCAGTACTTC. It codes for CASSLDGPTYEQYF.

In its sample, this clonotype was seen many times. The chain links TRBV7-9 to TRBJ1-3, with D possibly TRBD1 on 5 matching bases. V was cut by 6 bases and J by 1 base, with 13 bases left in between. The CDR3 length is 15 residues. Germline CDR1 is SEHNR and CDR2 is FQNEAQ (reference sequence). The CDR3 is CASSPGHPSGNTIYF. CDR3 nucleotides: TGTGCCAGCAGTCCCGGACATCCTTCTGGAAACACCATATATTTT.

This clonotype was detected many times. This rearrangement joins TRBV9 to TRBJ2-6; TRBD2 matches 11 bases. Losses at the gene ends were 5 bases for V and 1 base for J; bases not matched to a gene: 11. Germline V gives CDR1 SGDLS, CDR2 YYNGEE. The CDR3 runs to 19 residues. The CDR3 coding sequence is TGTGCCAGCAGTGAGAATAGCGGGAGGGCAGGTTCTGGGGCCAACGTCCTGACTTTC. Amino acids: CASSENSGRAGSGANVLTF.

As regards this clonotype: With a much larger clone just one base away, this may be a read error. The chain combines TRBV15 with TRBJ2-5; D remains unclear. Germline CDR1 LNHNV, CDR2 YYDKDF (reference sequence). The CDR3 sequence is 13 residues long. V dropped 4 bases and J dropped 5 bases, with 11 bases sitting between them. Here the CDR3 DNA reads TGTGCCACCAGCAAGGTGGGGTTTGAGACCCAGTACTTC. It translates to CATSKVGFETQYF.

This clonotype was detected many times. The chain's CDR3 is CASSQDPTDTQYF. CDR3 nucleotides: TGCGCCAGCAGCCAAGATCCCACAGATACGCAGTATTTT. This rearrangement joins TRBV4-3 to TRBJ2-3; D gene uncertain. The V gene lost 0 bases and the J gene lost 2 bases, with 3 bases spanning the gap. The CDR3 has 13 residues. Germline V gene lookup returns CDR1 LGHNA and CDR2 YSLEER.

This clonotype was seen ten or more times. The J gene is TRBJ2-3, the V gene TRBV30; the D is unclear. Trimming removed 2 bases from V and 3 bases from J, with 9 bases in between. The CDR3 covers 13 residues. Germline CDR1 GTSNPN, CDR2 SVGIG (reference sequence). In nucleotides, the CDR3 is TGTGCCTGGAGTAACTTGGAGACAGATACGCAGTATTTT. The encoded protein is CAWSNLETDTQYF.